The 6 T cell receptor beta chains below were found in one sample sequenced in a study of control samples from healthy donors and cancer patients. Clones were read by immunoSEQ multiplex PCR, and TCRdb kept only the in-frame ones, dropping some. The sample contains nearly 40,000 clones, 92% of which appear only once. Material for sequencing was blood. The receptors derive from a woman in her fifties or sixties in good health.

CDR3 DNA: TGTGCCAGCAGCGACAGGGGCCGGGGCAATCAGCCCCAGCATTTT. This encodes CASSDRGRGNQPQHF. V usage is TRBV6-5 and J usage is TRBJ1-5; TRBD1 agrees at 8 bases. In germline, CDR1 is MNHEY, CDR2 SVGAGI. Losses at the gene ends were 6 bases for V and 2 bases for J; bases not matched to a gene: 6. This CDR3 region has 15 residues.

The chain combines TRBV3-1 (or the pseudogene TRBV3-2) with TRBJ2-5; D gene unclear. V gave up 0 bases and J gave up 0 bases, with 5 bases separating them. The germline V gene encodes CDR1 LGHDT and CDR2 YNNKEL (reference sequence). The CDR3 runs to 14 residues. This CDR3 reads CASSQDPNQETQYF. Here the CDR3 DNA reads TGTGCCAGCAGCCAAGATCCTAACCAAGAGACCCAGTACTTC.

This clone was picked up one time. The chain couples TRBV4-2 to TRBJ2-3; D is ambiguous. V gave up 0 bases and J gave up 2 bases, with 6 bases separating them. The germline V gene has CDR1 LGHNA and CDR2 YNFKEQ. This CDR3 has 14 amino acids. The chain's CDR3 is CASSQDQVTDTQYF. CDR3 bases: TGTGCCAGCAGCCAAGACCAAGTCACAGATACGCAGTATTTT.

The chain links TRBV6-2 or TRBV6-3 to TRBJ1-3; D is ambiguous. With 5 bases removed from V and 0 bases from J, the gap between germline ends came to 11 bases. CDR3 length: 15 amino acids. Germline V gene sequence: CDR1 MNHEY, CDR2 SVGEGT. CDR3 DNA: TGTGCCAGCAGTCCCCGCGGGATCTCTGGAAACACCATATATTTT. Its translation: CASSPRGISGNTIYF.

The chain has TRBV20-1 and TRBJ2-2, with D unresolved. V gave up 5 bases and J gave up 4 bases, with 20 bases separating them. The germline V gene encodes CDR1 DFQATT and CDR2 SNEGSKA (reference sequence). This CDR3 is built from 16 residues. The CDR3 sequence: CSARAMGGGFTGELFF. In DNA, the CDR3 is TGCAGTGCTCGTGCCATGGGCGGTGGGTTCACCGGGGAGCTGTTTTTT.

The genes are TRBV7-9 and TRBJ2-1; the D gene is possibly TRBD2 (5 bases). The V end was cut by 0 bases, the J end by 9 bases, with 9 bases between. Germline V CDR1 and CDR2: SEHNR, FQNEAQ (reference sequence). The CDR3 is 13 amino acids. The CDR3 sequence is CASSLAFRGEQFF. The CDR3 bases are TGTGCCAGCAGCTTAGCATTCCGGGGTGAGCAGTTCTTC.